This TCR beta chain was profiled in a study of blood T cell repertoires in COVID-19. Study context: T cells, B-cell-depleted T cells, or PBMCs provided the cDNA or gDNA that served as material.

This clone showed up many times. Authors' data handling: Nucleated cell number was recorded as an estimate derived from reference gene primer amplification. Clones were read by immunoSEQ multiplex PCR, and TCRdb kept only the in-frame ones, dropping some. V and J calls and clone size are those listed in that table; D and trimming were worked out from the DNA. The data hold 200,000 to 300,000 clones, with under 90% observed a single time. This CDR3 has 13 residues. The V gene lost 1 base and the J gene lost 6 bases, with 10 bases spanning the gap. The genes are TRBV12-3 or TRBV12-4 and TRBJ2-7; a weak D match, TRBD1 (6 bases). Sequenced input: peripheral blood. This receptor was identified in a man aged 55-75 years with acute or convalescent COVID-19. CDR3 nucleotide sequence: TGTGCCAGCAGTTTAGGGCAGGGGACCGAGCAGTACTTC. It specifies CASSLGQGTEQYF.